Following are 23 T cell receptor beta chains from one sample sequenced in a study of blood T cell repertoires in COVID-19. Only in-frame clones appear in the TCRdb table, and some are missing; sequencing was by immunoSEQ multiplex PCR. The sample carries 190,000 or so clones, around 78% recorded once. The sequencing sample was made of peripheral blood. The receptors shown here come from a woman older than 75 with active or convalescent COVID-19.

The V gene is TRBV9, the J gene TRBJ2-5, with 10 bases lining up with TRBD2. Per the germline V gene, CDR1 is SGDLS and CDR2 is YYNGEE. CDR3 length: 15 amino acids. J was trimmed by 1 base and V by 1 base; bases with no gene match: 1. CDR3 sequence: CASSVLAGAQETQYF. CDR3 DNA: TGTGCCAGCAGCGTACTAGCGGGGGCCCAAGAGACCCAGTACTTC. The full variable domain, rest sourced from reference TRBV9 and TRBJ2-5, is DSGVTQTPKHLITATGQRVTLRCSPRSGDLSVYWYQQSLDQGLQFLIQYYNGEERAKGNILERFSAQQFPDLHSELNLSSLELGDSALYFCASSVLAGAQETQYFGPGTRLLVL.

The chain couples TRBV6-5 to TRBJ2-7, with D perhaps matching TRBD2 (6 bases). Trimming cost V 5 bases and J 9 bases, with 17 bases left between them. Germline V gene lookup returns CDR1 MNHEY and CDR2 SVGAGI. The CDR3 spans 13 residues. This CDR3 reads CASSLRRDWGQYF. As DNA, the CDR3 is TGTGCCAGCAGTCTCCGAAGGGACTGGGGGCAGTACTTC.

This sequence joins TRBV4-2 and TRBJ1-5, with a possible D match to TRBD1 (6 bases). The CDR3 is made up of 15 amino acids. V was cut by 3 bases and J by 7 bases, with 16 bases left in between. Germline CDR1 is LGHNA and CDR2 is YNFKEQ. The chain's CDR3 is CASSQEGRGHQPQHF. CDR3 DNA sequence: TGTGCCAGCAGCCAGGAGGGGAGGGGACACCAGCCCCAGCATTTT.

The J gene is TRBJ1-1, the V gene TRBV28, with D maybe TRBD1 (6 bases). Germline values: CDR1 MDHEN, CDR2 SYDVKM. This CDR3 is 13 amino acids long. Trimming stripped 1 base from V and 10 bases from J, with 13 bases between. The CDR3 region is CASSLSTQGRAFF. DNA of the CDR3: TGTGCCAGCAGTTTATCCACACAGGGTAGAGCTTTCTTT.

The V call is TRBV5-1, the J call TRBJ2-3; TRBD2 aligns across 7 bases. The CDR3 loop spans 17 amino acids. The germline gives CDR1 SGHRS, CDR2 YFSETQ. The V segment lost 3 bases and the J segment 2 bases; nucleotides outside the gene matches: 12. The CDR3 protein is CASSSPGTGGSTDTQYF. The CDR3 coding sequence is TGCGCCAGCAGCTCCCCAGGGACGGGGGGTTCCACAGATACGCAGTATTTT.

The chain combines TRBV2 with TRBJ2-7, with D possibly being TRBD1 (5 bases). The CDR3 extends over 15 amino acids. The germline V gene encodes CDR1 SNHLY and CDR2 FYNNEI. V was shortened by 0 bases and J by 2 bases, with 11 bases between the two germline ends. DNA of the CDR3: TGTGCCAGCAGTGAAGCAGGGGCTCCGCCCTACGAGCAGTACTTC. It codes for CASSEAGAPPYEQYF.

The chain has TRBV5-4 and TRBJ2-7; 8 positions match TRBD2. Per germline, CDR1 SGHNT and CDR2 YYREEE (reference sequence). The CDR3 extends over 16 amino acids. J lost 5 bases, V lost 3 bases, and 13 bases had no gene match. CDR3 region: CASSWGPSGGVNEQYF. Written as DNA, the CDR3 is TGTGCCAGCAGCTGGGGTCCGAGCGGGGGAGTAAACGAGCAGTACTTC.

This chain joins TRBV19 and TRBJ2-1; possibly TRBD2 for D (7 bases). The ends were cut back, 5 bases at V and 14 bases at J, with 25 bases in the middle. The CDR3 spans 15 residues. The germline V gene encodes CDR1 LNHDA and CDR2 SQIVND (reference sequence). The CDR3 loop is CASSLRFGGDTPKFF. CDR3 nucleotides: TGTGCCAGTAGTCTGCGATTTGGGGGGGACACCCCGAAGTTCTTC.

This clone was seen a single time. The chain employs TRBV2 and TRBJ1-1, with 8 bases lining up with TRBD1. The CDR3 contains 14 residues. Germline trimming cut 6 bases from V and 0 bases from J; bases unmatched to any gene: 3. Germline assignment: CDR1 SNHLY and CDR2 FYNNEI. The CDR3 region has the DNA TGTGCCAGCAGGGGGGACAGGTTGAACACTGAAGCTTTCTTT. Translation: CASRGDRLNTEAFF.

The V gene is TRBV7-9, the J gene TRBJ2-2, with D unclear. Deletions cut 2 bases from V and 3 bases from J, with 7 bases between. The length of the CDR3 is 14 residues. Per germline, CDR1 SEHNR and CDR2 FQNEAQ (reference sequence). The CDR3 nucleotides read TGTGCCAGCAGCTTATTCGAGGACACCGGGGAGCTGTTTTTT. It translates to CASSLFEDTGELFF.

This chain joins TRBV2 and TRBJ1-6, with a tentative D call TRBD1 (6 bases). The CDR3 has 12 amino acids. The germline gives CDR1 SNHLY, CDR2 FYNNEI. V shed 6 bases and J shed 11 bases, with 11 bases lying between them. DNA for the CDR3: TGTGCCAGCAGCGAACAGGGCCCACCCCTCCACTTT. This encodes CASSEQGPPLHF.

The rearrangement links TRBV5-4 to TRBJ2-7, with TRBD2 matching over 9 bases. Germline values: CDR1 SGHNT, CDR2 YYREEE (reference sequence). This CDR3 is built from 16 residues. Trimming took 0 bases from V and 2 from J; bases not matched to a gene: 6. The CDR3 reads CASSLGSGGGAYEQYF. CDR3 nucleotides: TGTGCCAGCAGCTTGGGTAGCGGGGGAGGCGCCTACGAGCAGTACTTC.

The rearrangement joins TRBV19 to TRBJ1-3, with D possibly matching TRBD1 (5 bases). Germline CDR1 reads LNHDA; CDR2 reads SQIVND (reference sequence). Trimming took 5 bases from V and 2 from J, leaving 10 bases between them. The CDR3 totals 14 residues. The chain's CDR3 is CASSAGGPGNTIYF. CDR3 in DNA: TGTGCCAGTAGTGCGGGGGGTCCTGGAAACACCATATATTTT.

The chain is built from TRBV7-7 and TRBJ2-7; possibly TRBD2 for D (5 bases). Trimming pared 9 bases from V and 4 bases from J, leaving 16 bases between. The germline V gene has CDR1 SSHAT and CDR2 FNYEAQ (reference sequence). There are 13 residues in the CDR3. CDR3 region: CASGPGGSYEQYF. The CDR3 DNA is TGTGCCAGTGGGCCCGGAGGTTCATACGAGCAGTACTTC.

This chain connects TRBV2 to TRBJ2-7; the match to TRBD1 covers 8 bases. Germline V lookup: CDR1 SNHLY, CDR2 FYNNEI. The V segment lost 5 bases and the J segment 0 bases; nucleotides outside the gene matches: 3. This CDR3 comprises 14 residues. CDR3 nucleotide sequence: TGTGCCAGCAGTAGGGACAGGACCTCCTACGAGCAGTACTTC. Amino acid sequence: CASSRDRTSYEQYF.

V gene TRBV9 combines with J gene TRBJ2-3; D is ambiguous. V was cut by 3 bases and J by 2 bases, with 4 bases left in between. CDR1 SGDLS and CDR2 YYNGEE come from the germline V gene. The CDR3 is 12 residues long. For the CDR3, the DNA is TGTGCCAGCAGCGCCGTCACAGATACGCAGTATTTT. Protein sequence: CASSAVTDTQYF.

V is TRBV29-1 and J is TRBJ2-2; 7 bases match TRBD1. Germline CDR1 is SQVTM and CDR2 is ANQGSEA. The junction had 3 bases not matched to a gene; V was cut back by 7 bases and J by 1 base. The CDR3 extends over 13 amino acids. CDR3 DNA: TGCAGCGCTGGACAGGTGAACACCGGGGAGCTGTTTTTT. Translating it yields CSAGQVNTGELFF.

This chain uses TRBV4-3 with TRBJ2-7; TRBD1 matches at 11 bases. After removal of 3 bases from V and 2 bases from J, the junction contained 0 bases not matched to a gene. The CDR3 totals 14 residues. Germline V gives CDR1 LGHNA, CDR2 YSLEER. DNA of the CDR3: TGCGCCAGCAGCCAGGGACAGGGGGCCTACGAGCAGTACTTC. Translation: CASSQGQGAYEQYF.

This chain connects TRBV6-5 to TRBJ1-6; D is unresolved. V lost 6 bases and J lost 7, with 13 bases in between. Germline CDR1 reads MNHEY; CDR2 reads SVGAGI. This CDR3 region has 14 residues. The CDR3 sequence is CASRLPGFNSPLHF. The CDR3, as DNA: TGTGCCAGCAGATTACCGGGTTTCAATTCACCCCTCCACTTT.

V and J are TRBV27 and TRBJ1-5, with D perhaps TRBD1 (5 bases). This CDR3 is built from 13 residues. V was clipped by 6 bases and J by 9 bases, with 15 bases between them. CDR1 is MNHEY, CDR2 SMNVEV, per germline (reference sequence). The CDR3 region has the DNA TGTGCCAGCAGGAAGGGGAACTCGTGGCCCCAGCATTTT. It is translated as CASRKGNSWPQHF.

The V and J genes are TRBV24-1 and TRBJ1-2; unclear D gene. The germline V gene has CDR1 KGHDR and CDR2 SFDVKD. V was shortened by 1 base and J by 5 bases, with 7 bases between the two germline ends. This CDR3 is built from 13 residues. The CDR3 here is CATSDFSGYGYTF. CDR3 nucleotides: TGTGCCACCAGTGATTTCTCGGGGTATGGCTACACCTTC.

The CDR3 reads CASSLLMTGSNTEAFF. CDR3 bases: TGCGCCAGCAGCCTCCTAATGACAGGTTCGAACACTGAAGCTTTCTTT. The chain links TRBV5-1 to TRBJ1-1, with a weak D call TRBD1 (6 bases). Germline V lookup: CDR1 SGHRS, CDR2 YFSETQ. This CDR3 comprises 16 residues. V was cut by 4 bases and J by 1 base, with 17 bases left in between.

J is TRBJ1-1 and V is TRBV19; D perhaps matches TRBD1 (5 bases). This CDR3 spans 15 amino acids. V was cut by 7 bases and J by 3 bases, with 18 bases left in between. Germline CDR1 reads LNHDA; CDR2 reads SQIVND (reference sequence). The DNA for the CDR3 is TGTGCCAGTACCCGTTCCCGGGCCAGGGACACTGAAGCTTTCTTT. Protein product: CASTRSRARDTEAFF.